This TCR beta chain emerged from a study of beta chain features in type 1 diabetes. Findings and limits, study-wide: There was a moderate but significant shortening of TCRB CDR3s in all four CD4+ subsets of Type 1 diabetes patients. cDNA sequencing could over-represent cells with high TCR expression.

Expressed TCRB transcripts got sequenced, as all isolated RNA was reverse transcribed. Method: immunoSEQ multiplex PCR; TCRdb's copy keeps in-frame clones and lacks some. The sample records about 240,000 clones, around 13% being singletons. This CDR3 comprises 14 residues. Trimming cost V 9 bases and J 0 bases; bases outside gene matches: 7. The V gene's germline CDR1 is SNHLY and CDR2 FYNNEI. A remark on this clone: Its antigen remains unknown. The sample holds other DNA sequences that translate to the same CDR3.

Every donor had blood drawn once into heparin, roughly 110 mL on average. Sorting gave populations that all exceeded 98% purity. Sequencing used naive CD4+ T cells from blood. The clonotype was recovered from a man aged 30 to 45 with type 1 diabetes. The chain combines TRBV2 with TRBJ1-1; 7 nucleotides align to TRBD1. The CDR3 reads CASRPGQLNTEAFF. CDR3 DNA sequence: TGTGCCAGTCGACCGGGACAGTTGAACACTGAAGCTTTCTTT.